This T cell receptor beta chain stems from a study of T-cell memory formation after mild COVID-19. TCRdb analysed the 5' RACE reads with MiXCR anew, one entry per CDR3 protein. The table records roughly 510,000 distinct CDR3 sequences, around a sixth of them present only once. The CDR3 is 15 amino acids. The V end was cut by 4 bases, the J end by 4 bases, with 14 bases between. Germline V lookup: CDR1 LGHDT, CDR2 YNNKEL (reference sequence). The receptor comes from an adult woman who had mild COVID-19 (a few samples of this study predate the infection). Cell type and time point are not known. The chain joins TRBV3-1 to TRBJ2-1; maybe TRBD2 (6 bases). The sequenced sample was PBMCs or a T cell subset sorted from them (not recorded which). Written as DNA, the CDR3 is TGTGCCAGCAGCCCCGGGGACTCGCCTTACAATGAGCAGTTCTTC. Protein: CASSPGDSPYNEQFF.